This T cell receptor beta chain was sequenced during a study of somatic mutations in cytotoxic T cells in rheumatoid arthritis. Notes on the study in general: Healthy controls showed no age-related rise in CD8+ clonality, whereas rheumatoid arthritis patients did. Neither rheumatoid arthritis patients nor age-matched healthy controls had significantly different CD8+ T-cell clonality from the other group.

V dropped 4 bases and J dropped 2; count of bases not matched to a gene: 12. From germline, CDR1 is LNHDA and CDR2 SQIVND (reference sequence). The CDR3 is made up of 18 amino acids. Only in-frame clones appear in the TCRdb table, and some are missing; sequencing was by immunoSEQ multiplex PCR. The sample includes about 12,000 clones, about 80% of them seen just once. With respect to this clone: Its matching antigen is unknown.

Sequencing was performed on CD8+ T cells sorted from blood. The chain employs TRBV19 and TRBJ2-1; TRBD1 matches 9 bases. This TCR came from a man in his forties or fifties in good health. CDR3 amino acids: CASSTKLRTGGPYNEQFF. In DNA, the CDR3 is TGTGCCAGTAGTACGAAATTACGAACAGGGGGCCCCTACAATGAGCAGTTCTTC.